This T cell receptor beta chain was identified in a study of blood T cell repertoires in COVID-19. Looking at the study overall: PBMCs, B-cell-depleted T cells, or T cells provided the cDNA or gDNA that made up the material.

Researchers sorted participants into cohorts using their self-reported clinical history. Profiled with immunoSEQ multiplex PCR; TCRdb holds only in-frame clones, not every one. The top ten clones hold under 4.5% of a sample with about 260,000 clones, around 84% of them seen once. Trimming cost V 9 bases and J 2 bases; bases outside gene matches: 6. Germline CDR1 and CDR2: KGHDR and SFDVKD. The CDR3 consists of 15 residues. The clonotype comes from a man aged 25 to 45 with acute COVID-19. The chain recombines TRBV24-1 with TRBJ2-1; 10 nucleotides line up with TRBD1. The source material was PBMCs or T cells enriched from blood (not recorded which). The CDR3 nucleotides are TGTGCCACCGAACCTGGGACAGGGGCCTACAATGAGCAGTTCTTC. Residues: CATEPGTGAYNEQFF.